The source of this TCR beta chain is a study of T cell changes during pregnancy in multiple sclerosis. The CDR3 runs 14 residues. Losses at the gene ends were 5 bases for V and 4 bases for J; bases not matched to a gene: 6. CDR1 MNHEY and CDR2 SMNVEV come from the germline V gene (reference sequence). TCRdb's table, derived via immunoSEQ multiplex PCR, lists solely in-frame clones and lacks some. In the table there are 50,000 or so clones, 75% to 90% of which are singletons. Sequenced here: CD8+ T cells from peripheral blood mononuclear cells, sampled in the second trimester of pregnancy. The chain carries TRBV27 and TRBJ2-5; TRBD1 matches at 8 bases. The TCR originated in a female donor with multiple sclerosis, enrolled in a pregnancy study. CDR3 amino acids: CASSPETGAETQYF. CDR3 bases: TGTGCCAGCAGTCCAGAGACAGGGGCAGAGACCCAGTACTTC.